The clone carrying this T cell receptor beta chain was found many times. Its antigen is undetermined. This sample stems from a study of T cell repertoires in cytomegalovirus infection. In the study overall: Public signatures in TCR beta pointed to CMV infection and matching HLA type. Regarding the study as a whole: HLA-C-restricted TCR beta clonotypes specific for CMV led the ex vivo response. Carriers of CMV plus the relevant HLA were identified by cumulative public TCR beta family frequency.

Trimming took 6 bases from V and 2 from J; bases not matched to a gene: 4. Germline V CDR1 and CDR2: SGHDN, FVKESK. CDR3 size: 15 residues. A single record per CDR3 protein comes from TCRdb applying MiXCR to the reads. This sample has about 250,000 distinct CDR3 sequences; roughly an eighth occur once, and the top ten carry 1.5% to 2%. The clonotype comes from a human donor in good health (CMV status not recorded). Some clones in this sample may be carry-over from other donors' samples. The rearrangement uses TRBV14 and TRBJ2-3; TRBD2 aligns across 11 bases. Sequencing was performed on PBMCs. The CDR3 DNA reads TGTGCCAGCAGACGACTAGCGGGACCCACAGATACGCAGTATTTT. It codes for CASRRLAGPTDTQYF.